The rows below give T cell receptor beta chains drawn from one sample of a study of blood T cell repertoires in COVID-19. TCRdb's copy holds only in-frame clones and misses some; the assay was immunoSEQ multiplex PCR. Of over 15,000 clones listed, roughly three quarters are singletons. Sequenced: peripheral blood. All receptors derive from a man between 65 and 85 years old with active or convalescent COVID-19. Each CDR3 is given with its conserved first and last residue. The D gene is left open where the match is weak. Size tells how often a clone was seen (once, few, many) or the class of an expanded clone, and some rows leave it out.

D: TRBD1; J: TRBJ1-2; size: few; V: TRBV5-5; CDR3: CASSLAFGRTGDRGYTF; DNA: TGTGCCAGCAGCTTGGCTTTTGGCCGAACAGGGGATAGGGGCTACACCTTC
D: TRBD1; J: TRBJ1-4; size: .; V: TRBV5-1; CDR3: CASSPGTVNEKLFF; DNA: TGCGCCAGCAGCCCCGGGACAGTTAATGAAAAACTGTTTTTT
D: TRBD1; J: TRBJ2-7; size: .; V: TRBV10-2; CDR3: CASSQPGQGWEQYF; DNA: TGCGCCAGCAGTCAACCGGGACAGGGATGGGAGCAGTACTTC
D: .; J: TRBJ1-1; size: .; V: TRBV10-2; CDR3: CASGRNTEAFF; DNA: TGCGCCAGCGGGCGGAACACTGAAGCTTTCTTT
D: .; J: TRBJ1-6; size: .; V: TRBV6-1; CDR3: CASSEITGQSNSPLHF; DNA: TGTGCCAGCAGCGAAATAACAGGGCAGTCTAATTCACCCCTCCACTTT
D: .; J: TRBJ1-1; size: few; V: TRBV29-1; CDR3: CSAQGWQYTEAFF; DNA: TGCAGCGCACAGGGTTGGCAGTACACTGAAGCTTTCTTT
D: TRBD1; J: TRBJ2-7; size: .; V: TRBV11-3; CDR3: CASSSIQGAKYEQYF; DNA: TGTGCCAGCAGCAGCATACAGGGGGCCAAATACGAGCAGTACTTC
D: TRBD2; J: TRBJ2-7; size: .; V: TRBV19; CDR3: CASSIAGGRWNEQYF; DNA: TGTGCCAGTAGTATAGCGGGGGGGCGTTGGAACGAGCAGTACTTC
D: TRBD1; J: TRBJ2-1; size: once; V: TRBV10-3; CDR3: CAISESTGGTVGEQFF; DNA: TGTGCCATCAGTGAGTCGACAGGGGGCACGGTAGGTGAGCAGTTCTTC
D: .; J: TRBJ1-5; size: .; V: TRBV7-9; CDR3: CASSSPGLVQPQHF; DNA: TGTGCCAGCAGCTCACCAGGGTTAGTTCAGCCCCAGCATTTT
D: TRBD1; J: TRBJ1-2; size: .; V: TRBV6-6; CDR3: CASTRGTDYGYTF; DNA: TGTGCCAGCACCAGGGGGACCGACTATGGCTACACCTTC
D: .; J: TRBJ2-6; size: .; V: TRBV18; CDR3: CASSQAATSGANVLTF; DNA: TGTGCCAGCTCACAAGCGGCCACCTCTGGGGCCAACGTCCTGACTTTC
D: TRBD1; J: TRBJ1-2; size: .; V: TRBV27; CDR3: CASSLTGTGGYGYTF; DNA: TGTGCCAGCAGTTTAACAGGGACAGGAGGCTATGGCTACACCTTC
D: TRBD1; J: TRBJ2-5; size: .; V: TRBV6-5; CDR3: CASSLRGQDLETQYF; DNA: TGTGCCAGCAGTTTAAGGGGACAGGATTTAGAGACCCAGTACTTC
D: .; J: TRBJ2-5; size: .; V: TRBV7-9; CDR3: CASSGPRQNETQYF; DNA: TGTGCCAGCAGCGGACCCAGACAGAACGAGACCCAGTACTTC
D: TRBD1; J: TRBJ1-6; size: .; V: TRBV4-2; CDR3: CASSRGQPAGDSPLHF; DNA: TGTGCCAGCAGCCGGGGACAGCCGGCCGGGGATTCACCCCTCCACTTT
D: TRBD1; J: TRBJ2-3; size: .; V: TRBV5-5; CDR3: CASSLVQGALSVYTQYF; DNA: TGTGCCAGCAGCTTGGTACAGGGGGCGCTTTCGGTTTATACGCAGTATTTT
D: TRBD1; J: TRBJ1-2; size: .; V: TRBV9; CDR3: CASSVGTGAGANYGYTF; DNA: TGTGCCAGCAGCGTAGGGACAGGGGCAGGTGCTAACTATGGCTACACCTTC
D: .; J: TRBJ2-1; size: .; V: TRBV5-1; CDR3: CASSLGASSYNEQFF; DNA: TGCGCCAGCAGCTTGGGAGCTAGCTCCTACAATGAGCAGTTCTTC
D: .; J: TRBJ1-2; size: .; V: TRBV5-1; CDR3: CASSLDPAREGYGYTF; DNA: TGCGCCAGCAGCTTGGACCCAGCGAGGGAGGGCTATGGCTACACCTTC
D: .; J: TRBJ2-7; size: .; V: TRBV11-2; CDR3: CASSLARWSSYEQYF; DNA: TGTGCCAGCAGCTTGGCACGCTGGAGCTCCTACGAGCAGTACTTC
D: .; J: TRBJ1-1; size: .; V: TRBV21-1; CDR3: CASSSPKPRTGEAEAFF; DNA: TGTGCCAGCAGCAGCCCTAAACCAAGGACAGGGGAGGCTGAAGCTTTCTTT
D: TRBD1; J: TRBJ2-6; size: once; V: TRBV9; CDR3: CASSAQQGSNVLTF; DNA: TGTGCCAGCAGCGCCCAACAGGGGAGTAACGTCCTGACTTTC
D: TRBD2; J: TRBJ2-3; size: .; V: TRBV2; CDR3: CASLLAGVMDTQYF; DNA: TGTGCCAGCTTACTAGCGGGAGTAATGGATACGCAGTATTTT
D: TRBD2; J: TRBJ2-7; size: .; V: TRBV27; CDR3: CASSSQRGVAFEQYF; DNA: TGTGCCAGCAGTTCCCAGCGGGGGGTCGCCTTCGAGCAGTACTTC
D: .; J: TRBJ2-1; size: few; V: TRBV7-9; CDR3: CASSHFRRYNEQFF; DNA: TGTGCCAGCAGCCATTTCAGGCGTTACAATGAGCAGTTCTTC
D: TRBD1; J: TRBJ1-3; size: few; V: TRBV13; CDR3: CASSSRQGPNTIYF; DNA: TGTGCCAGCAGCTCCCGACAGGGGCCAAACACCATATATTTT
D: .; J: TRBJ2-1; size: .; V: TRBV12-5; CDR3: CAPEDRNNEQFF; DNA: TGTGCTCCCGAGGACAGAAACAATGAGCAGTTCTTC
D: TRBD1; J: TRBJ2-3; size: once; V: TRBV14; CDR3: CASSQGAGGYTDTQYF; DNA: TGTGCCAGCAGCCAAGGGGCAGGGGGCTACACAGATACGCAGTATTTT
D: TRBD2; J: TRBJ2-1; size: .; V: TRBV6-5; CDR3: CASSIRLAASNEQFF; DNA: TGTGCCAGCAGTATTCGGCTAGCGGCTTCCAATGAGCAGTTCTTC
D: .; J: TRBJ1-5; size: .; V: TRBV6-5; CDR3: CASKSVGLGNQPQHF; DNA: TGTGCCAGCAAATCTGTGGGGCTCGGCAATCAGCCCCAGCATTTT
D: .; J: TRBJ2-5; size: .; V: TRBV6-2/TRBV6-3; CDR3: CASSPTPWREGETQYF; DNA: TGTGCCAGCAGTCCCACACCGTGGCGGGAAGGAGAGACCCAGTACTTC
D: .; J: TRBJ2-5; size: .; V: TRBV18; CDR3: CASSPRDTRYQETQYF; DNA: TGTGCCAGCTCACCAAGGGACACCAGGTACCAAGAGACCCAGTACTTC
D: .; J: TRBJ2-1; size: .; V: TRBV5-6; CDR3: CASSLVGGGDYNEQFF; DNA: TGTGCCAGCAGCTTGGTAGGGGGCGGGGACTACAATGAGCAGTTCTTC
D: TRBD2; J: TRBJ2-1; size: .; V: TRBV5-4; CDR3: CASSLAGGHNNEQFF; DNA: TGTGCCAGCAGCCTAGCGGGGGGGCATAACAATGAGCAGTTCTTC
D: .; J: TRBJ1-1; size: .; V: TRBV2; CDR3: CASSAQNTEAFF; DNA: TGTGCCAGCAGTGCCCAGAACACTGAAGCTTTCTTT
D: TRBD2; J: TRBJ2-1; size: few; V: TRBV4-2; CDR3: CASSQDLRTSGDVNEQFF; DNA: TGTGCCAGCAGCCAAGACCTAAGAACTAGCGGGGATGTCAATGAGCAGTTCTTC
D: .; J: TRBJ2-7; size: .; V: TRBV29-1; CDR3: CSVESPSREQYF; DNA: TGCAGCGTTGAATCCCCCTCCCGGGAGCAGTACTTC
D: .; J: TRBJ2-1; size: .; V: TRBV5-1; CDR3: CASSHPGGEQFF; DNA: TGCGCCAGCAGCCACCCTGGGGGGGAGCAGTTCTTC
D: .; J: TRBJ2-5; size: .; V: TRBV10-2; CDR3: CASSESTLGSQETQYF; DNA: TGCGCCAGCAGTGAGTCGACTCTAGGTTCCCAAGAGACCCAGTACTTC
D: .; J: TRBJ1-4; size: .; V: TRBV6-4; CDR3: CASSDPNRVVKLFF; DNA: TGTGCCAGCAGTGACCCAAACAGGGTGGTAAAACTGTTTTTT
D: .; J: TRBJ2-6; size: .; V: TRBV5-4; CDR3: CASSLDAGYSGANVLTF; DNA: TGTGCCAGCAGCTTGGACGCAGGATATTCTGGGGCCAACGTCCTGACTTTC
D: TRBD2; J: TRBJ2-1; size: .; V: TRBV12-5; CDR3: CASALMVREGLDEQFF; DNA: TGTGCTAGTGCCCTGATGGTCCGGGAGGGCCTGGATGAGCAGTTCTTC
D: TRBD2; J: TRBJ2-5; size: .; V: TRBV10-1; CDR3: CASSVAGGGTQYF; DNA: TGCGCCAGCAGTGTAGCGGGAGGGGGGACCCAGTACTTC
D: TRBD1; J: TRBJ2-3; size: .; V: TRBV2; CDR3: CASQGASTDTQYF; DNA: TGTGCCAGCCAGGGGGCTAGCACAGATACGCAGTATTTT
D: TRBD1; J: TRBJ1-2; size: .; V: TRBV19; CDR3: CVNGDRNYGYTF; DNA: TGTGTCAACGGGGACAGGAACTATGGCTACACCTTC
D: .; J: TRBJ2-3; size: .; V: TRBV6-5; CDR3: CASSYSSPKNTQYF; DNA: TGTGCCAGCAGTTACTCTAGCCCTAAAAATACGCAGTATTTT
D: .; J: TRBJ2-2; size: .; V: TRBV28; CDR3: CASSFSTVTGELFF; DNA: TGTGCCAGCAGTTTTTCAACGGTTACCGGGGAGCTGTTTTTT
D: TRBD1; J: TRBJ2-1; size: .; V: TRBV19; CDR3: CASRTGFYNEQFF; DNA: TGTGCCAGTAGGACAGGGTTTTACAATGAGCAGTTCTTC
D: .; J: TRBJ2-7; size: .; V: TRBV6-5; CDR3: CASRPSANPGEQYF; DNA: TGTGCCAGCAGGCCTAGCGCAAACCCGGGGGAGCAGTACTTC
D: .; J: TRBJ2-1; size: .; V: TRBV28; CDR3: CASRKGQYEQFF; DNA: TGTGCCAGCAGGAAAGGACAGTACGAGCAGTTCTTC
D: .; J: TRBJ2-5; size: .; V: TRBV7-2; CDR3: CASSTSPQGQETQYF; DNA: TGTGCCAGCAGCACCAGTCCCCAGGGTCAAGAGACCCAGTACTTC
D: .; J: TRBJ2-5; size: once; V: TRBV3-1/TRBV3-2; CDR3: CASSQHIQGRETQYF; DNA: TGTGCCAGCAGCCAACACATACAGGGGAGGGAGACCCAGTACTTC
D: .; J: TRBJ2-2; size: .; V: TRBV15; CDR3: CATSRGLTGELFF; DNA: TGTGCCACCAGCAGAGGCCTAACCGGGGAGCTGTTTTTT
D: .; J: TRBJ2-5; size: .; V: TRBV10-1; CDR3: CASSDGRGETQYF; DNA: TGCGCCAGCAGTGATGGTAGGGGTGAGACCCAGTACTTC
D: .; J: TRBJ1-1; size: .; V: TRBV7-9; CDR3: CASSLVYRAFF; DNA: TGTGCCAGCAGCTTAGTTTATAGAGCTTTCTTT
D: .; J: TRBJ2-3; size: few; V: TRBV6-6; CDR3: CASSYSGDRNTQYF; DNA: TGTGCCAGCAGTTACTCCGGGGATCGCAATACGCAGTATTTT